Here is one T cell receptor beta chain with its context. This clonotype has a count of ten or more. Its antigen specificity is not known. Qualities for individual bases were not recorded, and no much larger clone is one base off. These data originate in a study of HIV-infected patients and healthy controls (dated by TCRdb to about 2014). Some background on the complete study: The question the study tested was whether immune perturbation and reconstitution could be captured by deep TCR repertoire sequencing of small blood samples from HIV patients.

Trimmed from V: 3 bases; trimmed from J: 3 bases; junction bases lacking a gene match: 6. Including cysteine and phenylalanine, the CDR3 has 16 amino acids. Here the CDR3 DNA is all that survives: 48 bases in frame from base 1. Taken from the germline V gene, the CDR1 and CDR2 loops are MDHEN and SYDVKM. What the study reported, not specific to this receptor: During therapy, HIV-associated CDR3s significantly decreased in frequency, while CMV-associated CDR3s did not change significantly, though most became more frequent. HLA typing of donors was not performed in the study. Healthy controls shared more CDR3s between individuals than HIV+ patients, by Jaccard index and by count of highly shared sequences. In size-matched repertoire data, the apparent post-therapy recovery of the Gini index in HIV-infected patients was not replicated. Eight alpha and eight beta V genes showed significantly different mean usage between HIV-infected patients and controls. Significantly higher mean Gini indices were seen in HIV-infected repertoires than in controls, possibly reflecting oligoclonality. The pairing of alpha and beta chains was not determined in the samples. The observed differences in diversity were not explained by the slight differences in age and sex profiles between the study cohorts. A major limit on how widely the findings apply, in the view of the authors, was that only sixteen HIV-infected individuals were processed. Healthy control repertoires showed roughly threefold more distinct CDR3s and higher Shannon diversity than untreated HIV+ repertoires. The dynamics of distinct T-cell subpopulations could not be separated, and sequencing depth was restricted, because whole blood was used. Alpha-chain CDR3s from MAIT cells occurred at high frequency in healthy controls but were severely depleted in HIV+ repertoires. Rare events from HIV-infected data received too much weight under size-matching, and comparisons were complicated by unequal numbers of distinct sequences between patients and controls.

Whole blood was used without cell fractionation, so the repertoire reflected all unsorted peripheral T cells. As controls, around 11 uninfected healthy donors were sampled, and four of those donors gave samples twice, roughly 3 months apart. For RNA extraction, roughly 2.3 ml of peripheral blood was drawn into Tempus tubes. The TURBO-DNase kit was used to remove leftover genomic DNA, and GLOBINclear was used to deplete globin mRNA. About 500 ng RNA was reverse transcribed with SuperScript III using primers against the alpha and beta constant regions. Separate alpha and beta chain libraries were made by chain-specific third strand synthesis with multiplexing indices. To avoid primer bias, the protocol used one single primer pair to amplify every rearrangement within a chain, and the protocol also attached molecular barcodes to each cDNA molecule. The SP2 sequencing primer site and a random hexamer were carried on a 5' RACE adapter, to which purified cDNA was joined by T4 RNA Ligase 1. The authors primed second strand synthesis from the SP2 site with Phusion polymerase and used slow temperature ramps to favor optimal annealing. Two random hexamer sequences, both added before amplification and joined together, made up the 12-nucleotide barcode of each molecule. A brief initial PCR introduced P5 and P7 adapter elements together with a second index, and an approximately 23-cycle amplification PCR using P5s and P7 primers was subsequently performed. A total of 25 to 30 PCR cycles were applied to the libraries, which were quantified on a Qubit, sized on a Bioanalyzer, and diluted to roughly 4 nM. The normalized libraries were sequenced on an Illumina MiSeq using 2 x 250 paired-end kits. MinElute columns were the means by which the reverse transcription reactions were cleaned up, and the reactions were eluted into 10 ul Tris-Cl. A 1:1 ratio of AMPure XP beads was used to clean the adapter ligations after they had run for about 23 hours at 16 degrees C. Processing in the source paper ran as follows. Demultiplexed FASTQ files were processed with a modified Decombinator that output V, J, insert and barcode information. Sequences that shared a barcode but differed from the dominant sequence were treated as errors and discarded, and barcodes were clustered at Levenshtein distance 3 and counted to estimate the original cDNA molecules. The R packages ineq, vegan, igraph and RCytoscape were used for downstream analyses, with IMGT nomenclature and CDR3 definitions applied. To avoid skew from clonal expansion, each TCR was counted once, and V gene usage was computed over distinct sequences. Unique CDR3 amino acid sequences within a donor were connected in similarity networks whenever two sequences differed by a single Levenshtein edit. In the repertoires, a search was made for a compiled set of published HIV-specific CDR3s (approximately 94 alpha, some 680 beta) and CMV-specific CDR3s (roughly 12 alpha, over 250 beta). Random subsampling to size-matched repertoires demonstrated that the decreased diversity in patients did not result from their lower sequence numbers. TCRdb itself trimmed the public reads at Q25 with fastp, ran MiXCR and retained productive beta chains. CDR3 protein duplicates are merged, each entry listing the most common genes and DNA. TCRdb's processing, not the study's, gives the V and J calls here. The sample table contains around 20,000 distinct CDR3 sequences; only one count was recorded for more than 10% of them. Together, the top ten hold roughly 11% of the sample.

This receptor was obtained from an adult in good health. Sequenced input: blood. The receptor chain draws on TRBV28 and TRBJ1-4; 8 of the junction bases match TRBD1. The nucleotides are TGTGCCAGCAGTTTGGGGCAGGGGGCAGCTAATGAAAAACTGTTTTTT. It translates to CASSLGQGAANEKLFF.